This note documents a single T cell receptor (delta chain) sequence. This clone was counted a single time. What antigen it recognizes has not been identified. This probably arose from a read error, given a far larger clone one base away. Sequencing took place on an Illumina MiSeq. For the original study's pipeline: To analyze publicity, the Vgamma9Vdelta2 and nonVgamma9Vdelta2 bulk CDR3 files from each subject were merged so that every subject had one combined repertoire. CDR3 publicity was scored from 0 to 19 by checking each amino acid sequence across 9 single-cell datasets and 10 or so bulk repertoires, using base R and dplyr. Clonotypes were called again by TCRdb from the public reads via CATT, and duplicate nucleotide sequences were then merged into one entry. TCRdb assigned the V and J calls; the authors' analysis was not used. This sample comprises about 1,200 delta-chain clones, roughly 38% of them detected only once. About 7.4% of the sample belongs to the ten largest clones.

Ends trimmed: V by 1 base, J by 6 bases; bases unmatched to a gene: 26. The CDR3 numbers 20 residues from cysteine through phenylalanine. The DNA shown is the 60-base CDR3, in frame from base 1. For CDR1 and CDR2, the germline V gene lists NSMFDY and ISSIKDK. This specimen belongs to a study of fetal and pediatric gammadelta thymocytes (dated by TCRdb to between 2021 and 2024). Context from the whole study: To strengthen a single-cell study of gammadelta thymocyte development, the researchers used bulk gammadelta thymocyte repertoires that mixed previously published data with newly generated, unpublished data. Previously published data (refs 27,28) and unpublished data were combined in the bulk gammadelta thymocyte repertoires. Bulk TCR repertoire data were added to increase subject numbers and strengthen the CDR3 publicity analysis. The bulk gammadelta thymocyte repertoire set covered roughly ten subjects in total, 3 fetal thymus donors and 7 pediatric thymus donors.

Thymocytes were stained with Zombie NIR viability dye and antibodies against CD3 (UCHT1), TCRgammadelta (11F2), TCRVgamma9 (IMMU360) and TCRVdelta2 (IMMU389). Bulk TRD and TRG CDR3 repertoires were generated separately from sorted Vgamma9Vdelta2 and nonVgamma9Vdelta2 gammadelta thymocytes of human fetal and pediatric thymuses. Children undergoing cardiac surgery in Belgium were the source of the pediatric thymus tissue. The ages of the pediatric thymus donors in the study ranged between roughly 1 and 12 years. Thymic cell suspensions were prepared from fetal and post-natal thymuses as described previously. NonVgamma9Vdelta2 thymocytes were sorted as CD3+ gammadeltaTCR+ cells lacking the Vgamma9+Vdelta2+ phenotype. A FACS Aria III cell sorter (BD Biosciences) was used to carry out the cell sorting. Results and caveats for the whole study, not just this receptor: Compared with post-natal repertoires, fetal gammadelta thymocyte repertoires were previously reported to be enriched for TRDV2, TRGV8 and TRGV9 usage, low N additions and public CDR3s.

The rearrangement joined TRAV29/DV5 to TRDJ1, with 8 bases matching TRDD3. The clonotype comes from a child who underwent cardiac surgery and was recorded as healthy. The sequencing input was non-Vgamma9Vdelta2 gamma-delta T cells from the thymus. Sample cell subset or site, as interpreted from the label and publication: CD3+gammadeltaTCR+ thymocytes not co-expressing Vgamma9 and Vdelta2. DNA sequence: TGTGCAGCAAGCCTGAGGGGGAAAAGCTTCCGTAGAAGGGATACGCATAAACTCATCTTT. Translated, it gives CAASLRGKSFRRRDTHKLIF.